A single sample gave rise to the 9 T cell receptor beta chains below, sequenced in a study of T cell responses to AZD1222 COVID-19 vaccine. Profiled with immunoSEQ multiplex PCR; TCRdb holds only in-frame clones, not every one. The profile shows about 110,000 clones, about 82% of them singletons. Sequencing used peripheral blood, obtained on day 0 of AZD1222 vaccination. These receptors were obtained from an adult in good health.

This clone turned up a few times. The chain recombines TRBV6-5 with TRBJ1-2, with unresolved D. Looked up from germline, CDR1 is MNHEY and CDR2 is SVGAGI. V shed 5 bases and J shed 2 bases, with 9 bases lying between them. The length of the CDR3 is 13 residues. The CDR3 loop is CASSLRLNYGYTF. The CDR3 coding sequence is TGTGCCAGCAGTCTTCGTCTCAACTATGGCTACACCTTC.

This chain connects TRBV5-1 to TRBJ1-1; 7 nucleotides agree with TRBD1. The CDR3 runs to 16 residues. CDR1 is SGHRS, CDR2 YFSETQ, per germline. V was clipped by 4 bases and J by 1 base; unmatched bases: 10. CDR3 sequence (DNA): TGCGCCAGCAGCCCCACCCCGGGACAGAAGAACACTGAAGCTTTCTTT. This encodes CASSPTPGQKNTEAFF.

This CDR3 is CASSLTGDSEAFF. CDR3 DNA: TGTGCCAGCAGCCTGACAGGGGACAGTGAAGCTTTCTTT. This chain links TRBV12-3 or TRBV12-4 with TRBJ1-1; TRBD1 aligns across 8 bases. This CDR3 comprises 13 residues. With V trimmed by 6 bases and J by 7 bases, 7 bases remained unmatched.

The CDR3 DNA sequence: TGTGCCAGCAGCTTGAATTTTAATGAAAAACTGTTTTTT. Encoded protein: CASSLNFNEKLFF. The rearrangement links TRBV5-5 to TRBJ1-4; D is unresolved. The CDR3 runs to 13 residues. Germline lookup yields CDR1 SGHKS and CDR2 YYEKEE (reference sequence). V was clipped by 1 base and J by 4 bases, with 5 bases between them.

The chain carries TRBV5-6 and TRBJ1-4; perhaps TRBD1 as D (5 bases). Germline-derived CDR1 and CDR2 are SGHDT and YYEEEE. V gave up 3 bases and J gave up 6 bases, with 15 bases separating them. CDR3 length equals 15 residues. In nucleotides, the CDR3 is TGTGCCAGCAGCTCTCTTAGGGGCGCGTATGAAAAACTGTTTTTT. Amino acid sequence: CASSSLRGAYEKLFF.

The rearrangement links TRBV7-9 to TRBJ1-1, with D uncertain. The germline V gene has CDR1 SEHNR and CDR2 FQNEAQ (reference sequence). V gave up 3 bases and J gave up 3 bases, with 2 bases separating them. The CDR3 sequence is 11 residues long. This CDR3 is CASSFHTEAFF. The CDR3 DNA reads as TGTGCCAGCAGCTTTCACACTGAAGCTTTCTTT.

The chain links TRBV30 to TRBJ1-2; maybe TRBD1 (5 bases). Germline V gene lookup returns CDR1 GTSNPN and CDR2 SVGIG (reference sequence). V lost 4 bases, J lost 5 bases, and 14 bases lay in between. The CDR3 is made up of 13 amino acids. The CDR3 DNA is TGTGCCTGGACCCAGCCCAGGGCATATGGCTACACCTTC. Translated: CAWTQPRAYGYTF.

The CDR3 reads CARSSTGRTYEQYF. CDR3 coding DNA: TGTGCCAGAAGCTCGACAGGGAGGACTTACGAGCAGTACTTC. The V call is TRBV5-3, the J call TRBJ2-7; D possibly corresponds to TRBD1 (7 bases). TRBV5-3 belongs to the ORF category, with a function that is uncertain. Trimming shortened V by 3 bases and J by 4 bases, and 14 bases separated the two germline ends. The CDR3 runs to 14 residues.

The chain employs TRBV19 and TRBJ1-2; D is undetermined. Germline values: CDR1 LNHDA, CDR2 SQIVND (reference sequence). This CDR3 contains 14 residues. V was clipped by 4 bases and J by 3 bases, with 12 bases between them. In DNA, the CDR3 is TGTGCCAGTAGTACCCACCAGGCCGACTATGGCTACACCTTC. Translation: CASSTHQADYGYTF.